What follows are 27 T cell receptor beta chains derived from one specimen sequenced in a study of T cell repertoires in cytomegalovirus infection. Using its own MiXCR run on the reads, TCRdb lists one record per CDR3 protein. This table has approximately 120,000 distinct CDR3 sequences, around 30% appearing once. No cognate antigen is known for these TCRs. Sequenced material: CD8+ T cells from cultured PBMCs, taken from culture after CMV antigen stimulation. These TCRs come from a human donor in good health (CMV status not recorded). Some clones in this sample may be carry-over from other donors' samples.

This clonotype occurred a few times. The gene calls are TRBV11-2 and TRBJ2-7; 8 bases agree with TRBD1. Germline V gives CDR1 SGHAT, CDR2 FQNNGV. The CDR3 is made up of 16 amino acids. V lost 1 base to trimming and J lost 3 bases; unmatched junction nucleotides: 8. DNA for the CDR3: TGTGCCAGCAGCTTAGCGCCGCGGGACAGGTACTACGAGCAGTACTTC. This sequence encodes CASSLAPRDRYYEQYF.

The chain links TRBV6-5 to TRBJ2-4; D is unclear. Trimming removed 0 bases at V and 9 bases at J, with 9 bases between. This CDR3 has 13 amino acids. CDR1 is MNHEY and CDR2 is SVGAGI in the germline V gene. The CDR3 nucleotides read TGTGCCAGCAGTTACTCGGCAACATCCATTCAGTACTTC. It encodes CASSYSATSIQYF.

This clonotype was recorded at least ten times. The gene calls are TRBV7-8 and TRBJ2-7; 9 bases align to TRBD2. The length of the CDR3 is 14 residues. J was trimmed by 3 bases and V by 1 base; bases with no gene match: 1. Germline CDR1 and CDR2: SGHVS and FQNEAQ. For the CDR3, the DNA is TGTGCCAGCAGCTTAGGACTAGCGGTCTACGAGCAGTACTTC. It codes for CASSLGLAVYEQYF.

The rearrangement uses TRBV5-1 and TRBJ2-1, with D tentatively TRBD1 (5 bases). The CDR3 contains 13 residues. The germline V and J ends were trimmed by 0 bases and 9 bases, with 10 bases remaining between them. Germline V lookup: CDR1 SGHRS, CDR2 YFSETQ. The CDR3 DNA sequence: TGCGCCAGCAGCTTGGCGGCAGGGTCTGAGCAGTTCTTC. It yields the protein CASSLAAGSEQFF.

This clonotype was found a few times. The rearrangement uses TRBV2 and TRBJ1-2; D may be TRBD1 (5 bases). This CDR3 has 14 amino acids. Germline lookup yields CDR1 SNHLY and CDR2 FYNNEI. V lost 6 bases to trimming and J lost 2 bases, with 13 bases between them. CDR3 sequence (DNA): TGTGCCAGCAGCCCCGACAGCAAAAACTATGGCTACACCTTC. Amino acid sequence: CASSPDSKNYGYTF.

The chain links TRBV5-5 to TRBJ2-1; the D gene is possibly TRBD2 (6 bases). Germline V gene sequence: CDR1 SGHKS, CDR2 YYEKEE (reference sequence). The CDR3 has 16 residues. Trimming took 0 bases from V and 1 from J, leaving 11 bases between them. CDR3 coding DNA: TGTGCCAGCAGCTTGGGGACTACCTCTTCCTACAATGAGCAGTTCTTC. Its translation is CASSLGTTSSYNEQFF.

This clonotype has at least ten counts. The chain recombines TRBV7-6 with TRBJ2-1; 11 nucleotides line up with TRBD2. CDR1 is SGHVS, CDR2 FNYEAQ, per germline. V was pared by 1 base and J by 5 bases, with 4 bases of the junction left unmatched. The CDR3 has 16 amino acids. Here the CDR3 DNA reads TGTGCCAGCAGCTTAGTTCTAGCGGGGGGAAACAATGAGCAGTTCTTC. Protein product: CASSLVLAGGNNEQFF.

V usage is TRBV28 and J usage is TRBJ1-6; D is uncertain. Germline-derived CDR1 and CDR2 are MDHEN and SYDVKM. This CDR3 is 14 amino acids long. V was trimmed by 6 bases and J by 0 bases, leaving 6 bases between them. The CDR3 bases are TGTGCCAGCAGAGAGGGCTCCTATAATTCACCCCTCCACTTT. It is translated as CASREGSYNSPLHF.

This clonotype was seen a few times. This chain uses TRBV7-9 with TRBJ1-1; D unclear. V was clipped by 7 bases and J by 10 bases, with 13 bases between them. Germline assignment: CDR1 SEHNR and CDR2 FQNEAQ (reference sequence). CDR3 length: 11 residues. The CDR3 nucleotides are TGTGCCAGCATGATGGGCCCCGGAGCTTTCTTT. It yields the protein CASMMGPGAFF.

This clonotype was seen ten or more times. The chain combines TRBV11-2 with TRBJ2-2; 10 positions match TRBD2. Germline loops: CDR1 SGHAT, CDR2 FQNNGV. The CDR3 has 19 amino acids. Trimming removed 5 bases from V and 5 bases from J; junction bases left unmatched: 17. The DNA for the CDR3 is TGTGCCAGCAGCCACCGGACTAGCGGCCTTTCGCTGACGACCGGGGAGCTGTTTTTT. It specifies CASSHRTSGLSLTTGELFF.

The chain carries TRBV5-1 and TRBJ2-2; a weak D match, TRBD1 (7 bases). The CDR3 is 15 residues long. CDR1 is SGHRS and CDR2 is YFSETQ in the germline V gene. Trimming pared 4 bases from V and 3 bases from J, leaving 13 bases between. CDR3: CASSGGTDYTGELFF. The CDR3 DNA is TGCGCCAGCAGCGGGGGGACAGACTACACCGGGGAGCTGTTTTTT.

The CDR3 nucleotides are TGTGCCAGCAGTGGAGGGGAGAACACTGAAGCTTTCTTT. It yields the protein CASSGGENTEAFF. The chain employs TRBV6-1 and TRBJ1-1; maybe TRBD1 (5 bases). Trimming left V 4 bases short and J 1 base short, with 7 bases between. The CDR3 is 13 amino acids. Germline V gene lookup returns CDR1 MNHNS and CDR2 SASEGT.

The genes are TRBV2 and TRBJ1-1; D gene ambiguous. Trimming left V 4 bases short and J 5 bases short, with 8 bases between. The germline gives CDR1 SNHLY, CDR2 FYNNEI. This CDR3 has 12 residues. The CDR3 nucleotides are TGTGCCAGCAGTGCCGTTGGTACTGAAGCTTTCTTT. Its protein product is CASSAVGTEAFF.

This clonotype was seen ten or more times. CDR3: CASSPETKNIQYF. DNA for the CDR3: TGTGCCAGCAGCCCGGAGACCAAAAACATTCAGTACTTC. V is TRBV5-4 and J is TRBJ2-4; D gene unclear. Trimming pared 4 bases from V and 2 bases from J, leaving 7 bases between. The CDR3 spans 13 residues. The germline CDR1 and CDR2 sequences are SGHNT and YYREEE (reference sequence).

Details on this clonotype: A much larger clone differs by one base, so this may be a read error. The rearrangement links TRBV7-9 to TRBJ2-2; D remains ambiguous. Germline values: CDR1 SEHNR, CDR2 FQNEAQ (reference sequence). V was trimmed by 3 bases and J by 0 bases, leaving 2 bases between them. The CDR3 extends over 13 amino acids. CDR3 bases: TGTGCCAGCAGCTTCCCGAACACCGGGGAGCTGTTTTTT. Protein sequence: CASSFPNTGELFF.

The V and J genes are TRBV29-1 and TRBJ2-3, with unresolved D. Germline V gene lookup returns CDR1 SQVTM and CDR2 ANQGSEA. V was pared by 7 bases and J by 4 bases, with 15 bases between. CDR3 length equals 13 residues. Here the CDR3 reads CSASSGVADTQYF. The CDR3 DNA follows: TGCAGCGCGAGCTCTGGGGTGGCAGATACGCAGTATTTT.

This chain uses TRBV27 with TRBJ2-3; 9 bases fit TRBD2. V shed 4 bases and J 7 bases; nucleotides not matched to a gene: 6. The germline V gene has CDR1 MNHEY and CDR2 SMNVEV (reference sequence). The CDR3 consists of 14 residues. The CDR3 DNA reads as TGTGCCAGCAGTTCCGGGACTAGCATCTATACGCAGTATTTT. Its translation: CASSSGTSIYTQYF.

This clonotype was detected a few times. The CDR3 DNA follows: TGTGCCACCAGTGATTTAAGGGACAGGGGTAATGAGCAGTTCTTC. Protein: CATSDLRDRGNEQFF. The chain carries TRBV24-1 and TRBJ2-1; 10 nucleotides align to TRBD1. The CDR3 sequence is 15 residues long. Germline assignment: CDR1 KGHDR and CDR2 SFDVKD. After removal of 1 base from V and 7 bases from J, the junction contained 3 bases not matched to a gene.

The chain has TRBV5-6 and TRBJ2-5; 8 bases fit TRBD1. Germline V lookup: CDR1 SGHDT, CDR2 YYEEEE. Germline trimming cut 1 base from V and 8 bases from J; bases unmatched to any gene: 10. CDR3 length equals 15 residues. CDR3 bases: TGTGCCAGCAGCTTGAGGAGACAGGGGCGTCAAACCCAGTACTTC. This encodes CASSLRRQGRQTQYF. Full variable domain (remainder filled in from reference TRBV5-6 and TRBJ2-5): DAGVTQSPTHLIKTRGQQVTLRCSPKSGHDTVSWYQQALGQGPQFIFQYYEEEERQRGNFPDRFSGHQFPNYSSELNVNALLLGDSALYLCASSLRRQGRQTQYFGPGTRLLVL.

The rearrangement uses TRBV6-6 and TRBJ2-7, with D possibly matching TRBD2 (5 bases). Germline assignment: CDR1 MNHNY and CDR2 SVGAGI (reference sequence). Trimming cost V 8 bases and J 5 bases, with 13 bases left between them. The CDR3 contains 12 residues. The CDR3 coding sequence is TGTGCCAGCGGACCGGGGTCACACGAGCAGTACTTC. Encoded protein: CASGPGSHEQYF.

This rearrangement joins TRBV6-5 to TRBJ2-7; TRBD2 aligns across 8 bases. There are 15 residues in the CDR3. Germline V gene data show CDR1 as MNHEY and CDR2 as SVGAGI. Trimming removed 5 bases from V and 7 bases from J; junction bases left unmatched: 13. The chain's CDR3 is CASSPWLAGRLEQYF. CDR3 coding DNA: TGTGCCAGCAGTCCCTGGCTAGCGGGTCGGCTTGAGCAGTACTTC.

The CDR3, as DNA: TGCGCCAGCAGCTTGGATTGGACAGGCCGCTCCTACGAGCAGTACTTC. As protein: CASSLDWTGRSYEQYF. The V gene is TRBV5-1, the J gene TRBJ2-7; 7 bases line up with TRBD1. From germline, CDR1 is SGHRS and CDR2 YFSETQ. The CDR3 is made up of 16 amino acids. V trimming: 0 bases; J trimming: 0 bases; junction bases outside the gene matches: 6.

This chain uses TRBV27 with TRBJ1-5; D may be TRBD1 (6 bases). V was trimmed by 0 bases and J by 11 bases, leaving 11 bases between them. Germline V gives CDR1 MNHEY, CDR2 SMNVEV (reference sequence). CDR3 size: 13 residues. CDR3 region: CASSLSLTGSQHF. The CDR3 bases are TGTGCCAGCAGTTTATCCCTTACAGGGTCCCAGCATTTT.

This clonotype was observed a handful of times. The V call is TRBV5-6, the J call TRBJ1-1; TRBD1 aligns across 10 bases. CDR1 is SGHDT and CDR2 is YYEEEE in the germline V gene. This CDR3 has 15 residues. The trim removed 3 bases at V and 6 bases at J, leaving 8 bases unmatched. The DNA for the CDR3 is TGTGCCAGCAGCTGGGGACAGGGGCTGTCCCCTGAAGCTTTCTTT. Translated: CASSWGQGLSPEAFF.

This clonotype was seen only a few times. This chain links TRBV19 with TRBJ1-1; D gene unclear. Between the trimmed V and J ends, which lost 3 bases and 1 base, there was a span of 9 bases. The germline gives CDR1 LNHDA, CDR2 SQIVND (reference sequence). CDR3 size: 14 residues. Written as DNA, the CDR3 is TGTGCCAGTAGTATGGGCTTAACGAACACTGAAGCTTTCTTT. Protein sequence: CASSMGLTNTEAFF.

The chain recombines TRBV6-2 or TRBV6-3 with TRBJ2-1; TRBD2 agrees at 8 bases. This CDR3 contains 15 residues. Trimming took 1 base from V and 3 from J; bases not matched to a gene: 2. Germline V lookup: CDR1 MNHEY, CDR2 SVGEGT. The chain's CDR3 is CASSYFGGGYNEQFF. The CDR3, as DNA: TGTGCCAGCAGTTACTTCGGGGGGGGCTACAATGAGCAGTTCTTC.

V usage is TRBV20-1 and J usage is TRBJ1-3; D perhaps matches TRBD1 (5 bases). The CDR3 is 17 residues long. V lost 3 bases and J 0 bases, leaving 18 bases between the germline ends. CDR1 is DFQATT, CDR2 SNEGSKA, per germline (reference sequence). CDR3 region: CSARTPQTAFSGNTIYF. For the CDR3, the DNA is TGCAGTGCTAGGACCCCCCAGACAGCTTTCTCTGGAAACACCATATATTTT.